Presented here are 24 T cell receptor beta chains from one specimen sequenced in a study of T cell changes during pregnancy in multiple sclerosis. Assay: immunoSEQ multiplex PCR; the TCRdb copy retains only in-frame clones and omits some. The sample consists of more than 65,000 clones, approximately 91% of them appearing once. Sequenced material: peripheral blood, taken in the first trimester of pregnancy. All receptors derive from a female donor with multiple sclerosis, enrolled in a pregnancy study.

The chain recombines TRBV6-1 with TRBJ1-2; D is unclear. The CDR3 is made up of 14 amino acids. Trimming removed 0 bases at V and 2 bases at J, with 7 bases between. The V gene's germline CDR1 is MNHNS and CDR2 SASEGT. DNA of the CDR3: TGTGCCAGCAGTGAAGCGGGAGGGAACTATGGCTACACCTTC. Translating it yields CASSEAGGNYGYTF.

This rearrangement joins TRBV7-2 to TRBJ2-5; D not certain. Germline CDR1 is SGHTA and CDR2 is FQGNSA. Between the trimmed V and J ends, which lost 5 bases and 5 bases, there was a span of 6 bases. The CDR3 has 11 residues. This chain's CDR3 is CASSPGETQYF. Here the CDR3 DNA reads TGTGCCAGCAGCCCCGGGGAGACCCAGTACTTC.

The chain employs TRBV7-2 and TRBJ2-2, with 10 bases lining up with TRBD2. The CDR3 runs 17 residues. CDR1 and CDR2 from the germline V gene are SGHTA and FQGNSA. Unmatched junction bases numbered 8, after V lost 3 bases and J lost 4 bases. Here the CDR3 reads CASSFRALAGVTGELFF. CDR3 DNA: TGTGCCAGCAGCTTCAGGGCCCTAGCGGGAGTCACCGGGGAGCTGTTTTTT.

This clone was seen a few times. The chain recombines TRBV28 with TRBJ1-6; maybe TRBD1 (6 bases). V gave up 6 bases and J gave up 8 bases, with 14 bases separating them. The CDR3 loop spans 14 amino acids. Per the germline V gene, CDR1 is MDHEN and CDR2 is SYDVKM. The CDR3 is CASRKTGPYSPLHF. As DNA, the CDR3 is TGTGCCAGCAGGAAGACAGGACCGTATTCACCCCTCCACTTT.

The J gene is TRBJ2-7, the V gene TRBV27; the D gene is possibly TRBD2 (6 bases). V was trimmed by 1 base and J by 3 bases, leaving 10 bases between them. This CDR3 spans 14 amino acids. Per the germline V gene, CDR1 is MNHEY and CDR2 is SMNVEV (reference sequence). The CDR3 sequence is CASSLLGGNYEQYF. The CDR3 DNA sequence: TGTGCCAGCAGTTTATTGGGGGGAAACTACGAGCAGTACTTC.

The chain uses TRBV14 and TRBJ2-3; 7 bases align to TRBD2. The CDR3 extends over 15 amino acids. The V gene end was trimmed by 3 bases and the J gene end by 7 bases; junction bases not matched to a gene: 10. The V gene's germline CDR1 is SGHDN and CDR2 FVKESK. CDR3 sequence (DNA): TGTGCCAGCAGCCATGGCGGGAGTGGGGTAAATACGCAGTATTTT. Encoded protein: CASSHGGSGVNTQYF.

The rearrangement links TRBV27 to TRBJ2-3; TRBD1 aligns across 8 bases. CDR3 length: 14 residues. J lost 1 base, V lost 7 bases, and 4 bases had no gene match. The V gene's germline CDR1 is MNHEY and CDR2 SMNVEV (reference sequence). The CDR3 here is CASTKQGGTDTQYF. In nucleotides, the CDR3 is TGTGCCAGCACAAAACAGGGGGGCACAGATACGCAGTATTTT.

The chain employs TRBV7-6 and TRBJ2-7; D perhaps matches TRBD2 (6 bases). Trimming stripped 5 bases from V and 3 bases from J, with 26 bases between. CDR1 and CDR2 from the germline V gene are SGHVS and FNYEAQ. CDR3 length: 18 residues. The CDR3: CASSPGAGTEGAYYEQYF. The CDR3 DNA follows: TGTGCCAGCAGCCCCGGCGCCGGTACGGAGGGTGCCTACTACGAGCAGTACTTC.

V gene TRBV7-9 combines with J gene TRBJ2-1; 9 bases line up with TRBD2. CDR3 length equals 15 residues. The junction had 6 bases not matched to a gene; V was cut back by 6 bases and J by 3 bases. Germline CDR1 and CDR2: SEHNR and FQNEAQ (reference sequence). The CDR3 coding sequence is TGTGCCAGCAGGCGGAGGACTAGCGACTACAATGAGCAGTTCTTC. Its protein is CASRRRTSDYNEQFF.

This clone was seen a few times. The chain links TRBV15 to TRBJ1-2; the D gene is possibly TRBD1 (5 bases). V lost 3 bases to trimming and J lost 0 bases, with 14 bases between them. The CDR3 loop spans 16 amino acids. Germline V gene data show CDR1 as LNHNV and CDR2 as YYDKDF (reference sequence). CDR3 region: CATSREKLTANYGYTF. CDR3 nucleotides: TGTGCCACCAGCAGGGAAAAGTTGACAGCTAACTATGGCTACACCTTC.

CDR3 sequence: CASSDGPGGYSNQPQHF. The CDR3 DNA sequence: TGTGCCAGCAGTGACGGCCCGGGGGGATATAGCAATCAGCCCCAGCATTTT. The V gene is TRBV6-1, the J gene TRBJ1-5, with D possibly matching TRBD1 (5 bases). Germline CDR1 MNHNS, CDR2 SASEGT. The CDR3 length is 17 residues. The V gene lost 3 bases and the J gene lost 0 bases, with 15 bases spanning the gap.

The genes are TRBV10-3 and TRBJ2-1; TRBD1 agrees at 7 bases. The CDR3 is made up of 15 amino acids. Germline loops: CDR1 ENHRY, CDR2 SYGVKD. V dropped 0 bases and J dropped 8; count of bases not matched to a gene: 7. This chain's CDR3 is CAISESGTASDEQFF. The CDR3 DNA sequence: TGTGCCATCAGTGAGTCCGGGACAGCCAGCGATGAGCAGTTCTTC.

The chain has TRBV5-6 and TRBJ2-1; TRBD1 matches at 7 bases. Germline-derived CDR1 and CDR2 are SGHDT and YYEEEE. This CDR3 comprises 13 residues. V shed 3 bases and J 5 bases; nucleotides not matched to a gene: 2. CDR3 bases: TGTGCCAGCAGCTGGGACAGAGACAATGAGCAGTTCTTC. Protein sequence: CASSWDRDNEQFF.

V and J are TRBV13 and TRBJ2-7; D is unclear. The CDR3 spans 12 residues. From germline, CDR1 is PRHDT and CDR2 FYEKMQ (reference sequence). With 5 bases removed from V and 6 bases from J, the gap between germline ends came to 11 bases. The CDR3 DNA follows: TGTGCCAGCAGCGTACAGACGAGCGAGCAGTACTTC. Translation: CASSVQTSEQYF. The whole variable domain, remainder taken from reference TRBV13 and TRBJ2-7, is AAGVIQSPRHLIKEKRETATLKCYPIPRHDTVYWYQQGPGQDPQFLISFYEKMQSDKGSIPDRFSAQQFSDYHSELNMSSLELGDSALYFCASSVQTSEQYFGPGTRLTVT.

This clone was recorded only once. The chain has TRBV7-9 and TRBJ1-4; D is uncertain. Germline values: CDR1 SEHNR, CDR2 FQNEAQ (reference sequence). The CDR3 is made up of 14 amino acids. V was shortened by 5 bases and J by 3 bases, with 10 bases between the two germline ends. The CDR3 loop reads CASSIWGANEKLFF. The CDR3 DNA sequence: TGTGCCAGCAGCATTTGGGGAGCTAATGAAAAACTGTTTTTT.

The rearrangement joins TRBV2 to TRBJ2-5; TRBD2 aligns across 14 bases. The CDR3 runs to 16 residues. With V trimmed by 5 bases and J by 5 bases, 7 bases remained unmatched. The germline CDR1 and CDR2 sequences are SNHLY and FYNNEI. This CDR3 is CASSRLAGGPGETQYF. The CDR3 nucleotides are TGTGCCAGCAGTAGACTAGCGGGGGGGCCCGGTGAGACCCAGTACTTC.

The genes are TRBV19 and TRBJ1-2, with 10 bases identical to TRBD1. The germline gives CDR1 LNHDA, CDR2 SQIVND (reference sequence). The V segment lost 4 bases and the J segment 4 bases; nucleotides outside the gene matches: 6. The CDR3 contains 15 residues. The CDR3 nucleotides read TGTGCCAGTAGTAGACAGGGGGCTTCCGGCTATGGCTACACCTTC. It codes for CASSRQGASGYGYTF.

This clone was seen only a few times. This same CDR3 is encoded by further DNA sequences in the sample. The V call is TRBV7-3, the J call TRBJ2-3; D perhaps matches TRBD2 (6 bases). From germline, CDR1 is SGHTA and CDR2 FQGTGA. The CDR3 loop spans 16 amino acids. V lost 1 base and J 0 bases, leaving 11 bases between the germline ends. The CDR3: CASSLNPGTSTDTQYF. For the CDR3, the DNA is TGTGCCAGCAGCTTAAATCCAGGGACTAGCACAGATACGCAGTATTTT.

This rearrangement joins TRBV29-1 to TRBJ1-2, with 12 bases identical to TRBD1. The CDR3 extends over 13 amino acids. Per the germline V gene, CDR1 is SQVTM and CDR2 is ANQGSEA. Unmatched junction bases numbered 4, after V lost 3 bases and J lost 8 bases. The CDR3 bases are TGCAGCGTTGAGGGACAGGGGGCTTGGGGCTACACCTTC. Translating it yields CSVEGQGAWGYTF. Full variable domain (remainder filled in from reference TRBV29-1 and TRBJ1-2): SAVISQKPSRDICQRGTSLTIQCQVDSQVTMMFWYRQQPGQSLTLIATANQGSEATYESGFVIDKFPISRPNLTFSTLTVSNMSPEDSSIYLCSVEGQGAWGYTFGSGTRLTVV.

The chain is built from TRBV9 and TRBJ2-1; D gene ambiguous. V gave up 0 bases and J gave up 7 bases, with 11 bases separating them. The germline CDR1 and CDR2 sequences are SGDLS and YYNGEE. This CDR3 contains 14 residues. The CDR3 reads CASSVGRSRNEQFF. The CDR3 coding sequence is TGTGCCAGCAGCGTAGGGCGGAGCAGAAATGAGCAGTTCTTC.

J is TRBJ1-6 and V is TRBV5-1; TRBD1 matches at 7 bases. From germline, CDR1 is SGHRS and CDR2 YFSETQ. V was clipped by 3 bases and J by 7 bases; unmatched bases: 10. The CDR3 runs to 16 residues. The CDR3 protein is CASSSSPGQLNSPLHF. The CDR3 region has the DNA TGCGCCAGCAGCTCGTCCCCGGGACAGCTAAATTCACCCCTCCACTTT.

The J gene is TRBJ2-5, the V gene TRBV28, with D possibly matching TRBD2 (6 bases). Germline V gene lookup returns CDR1 MDHEN and CDR2 SYDVKM. Between the trimmed V and J ends, which lost 6 bases and 1 base, there was a span of 27 bases. CDR3 size: 19 residues. The CDR3 sequence is CASSPPFRGSVGPQETQYF. CDR3 sequence (DNA): TGTGCCAGCAGCCCGCCGTTTCGGGGGAGTGTGGGGCCCCAAGAGACCCAGTACTTC.

The J gene is TRBJ2-7, the V gene TRBV19; tentative D call: TRBD1 (5 bases). Per germline, CDR1 LNHDA and CDR2 SQIVND (reference sequence). The CDR3 covers 13 residues. The V gene lost 6 bases and the J gene lost 0 bases, with 9 bases spanning the gap. The CDR3 loop reads CASSWGLSYEQYF. The CDR3 DNA is TGTGCCAGTAGCTGGGGCCTCTCCTACGAGCAGTACTTC. Variable domain in full (rest from reference TRBV19 and TRBJ2-7): DGGITQSPKYLFRKEGQNVTLSCEQNLNHDAMYWYRQDPGQGLRLIYYSQIVNDFQKGDIAEGYSVSREKKESFPLTVTSAQKNPTAFYLCASSWGLSYEQYFGPGTRLTVT.

In DNA form, the CDR3 reads TGTGCCAGTAAACAGGATAGGAGTAGCAATCAGCCCCAGCATTTT. Translated, it gives CASKQDRSSNQPQHF. The chain has TRBV19 and TRBJ1-5; perhaps TRBD1 as D (5 bases). Trimming removed 7 bases from V and 0 bases from J, with 13 bases in between. This CDR3 comprises 15 residues. CDR1 is LNHDA and CDR2 is SQIVND in the germline V gene (reference sequence).